The present entry profiles one TCR beta chain with its context. Its cognate antigen is unknown. The CDR3 spans 13 residues. Germline V gene data show CDR1 as GTSNPN and CDR2 as SVGIG (reference sequence). V shed 2 bases, J shed 4 bases, and the junction held 2 bases outside the gene matches. These data belong to a study of cytomegalovirus exposure and HLA in healthy donors. Study findings and constraints: The classifier, whose performance was assessed in both the original and validation cohorts, reportedly diagnosed cytomegalovirus status with high specificity and sensitivity.

PCR employed 60 Vbeta and 13 Jbeta primers. The assay was immunoSEQ multiplex PCR, and TCRdb's table has in-frame clones only and misses some. Here the sample spans some 140,000 clones, approximately 80% being singletons. The receptor comes from a man younger than 45 in good health and CMV-seronegative. The sequencing input was PBMCs. This chain connects TRBV30 to TRBJ1-5; 7 bases fit TRBD1. CDR3 nucleotide sequence: TGTGCCTGGAGTCAGGGGGGAAATCAGCCCCAGCATTTT. Encoded protein: CAWSQGGNQPQHF. Full variable domain (missing parts from reference TRBV30 and TRBJ1-5): SQTIHQWPATLVQPVGSPLSLECTVEGTSNPNLYWYRQAAGRGLQLLFYSVGIGQISSEVPQNLSASRPQDRQFILSSKKLLLSDSGFYLCAWSQGGNQPQHFGDGTRLSIL.